These 29 T cell receptor beta chains were sequenced from one sample in a study of T cell changes during pregnancy in multiple sclerosis. Assay: immunoSEQ multiplex PCR; the TCRdb copy retains only in-frame clones and omits some. The table records more than 30,000 clones, 75% to 95% of them present only once. The specimen comprised CD4+ T cells from peripheral blood mononuclear cells, sampled in the third trimester of pregnancy. These receptors came from a female donor in good health, enrolled as a control in a pregnancy study.

Only one count was recorded for this clone. The genes are TRBV5-5 and TRBJ1-2; 8 positions agree with TRBD1. This CDR3 has 15 residues. The J segment lost 8 bases and the V segment lost 0 bases, leaving 9 bases of the junction unmatched. From germline, CDR1 is SGHKS and CDR2 YYEKEE (reference sequence). CDR3 nucleotide sequence: TGTGCCAGCAGCTTGGCCGGCAGGGGGCTAGGAGGCTACACCTTC. Its protein is CASSLAGRGLGGYTF.

The rearrangement links TRBV29-1 to TRBJ1-5; D is undetermined. Trimming removed 7 bases at V and 2 bases at J, with 12 bases between. Per the germline V gene, CDR1 is SQVTM and CDR2 is ANQGSEA. The CDR3 spans 13 residues. For the CDR3, the DNA is TGCAGCGCTCGAAGCGCCGGCAATCAGCCCCAGCATTTT. This gives the protein CSARSAGNQPQHF.

The V gene is TRBV7-2, the J gene TRBJ2-5, with TRBD2 as a possible D gene (5 bases). The CDR3 extends over 13 amino acids. CDR1 and CDR2 from the germline V gene are SGHTA and FQGNSA. Trimming removed 6 bases at V and 2 bases at J, with 10 bases between. CDR3 DNA sequence: TGTGCCAGCAGTAATAGGGAGCAAGAGACCCAGTACTTC. Its protein is CASSNREQETQYF.

This rearrangement joins TRBV6-1 to TRBJ2-7; D may be TRBD2 (5 bases). The CDR3 consists of 14 residues. CDR1 MNHNS and CDR2 SASEGT come from the germline V gene. V was shortened by 2 bases and J by 2 bases, with 10 bases between the two germline ends. The CDR3, as DNA: TGTGCCAGCAGTGAACGGGGTGCAGCCTACGAGCAGTACTTC. Translating it yields CASSERGAAYEQYF.

The chain recombines TRBV2 with TRBJ1-2; TRBD1 agrees at 10 bases. The V segment lost 6 bases and the J segment 4 bases; nucleotides outside the gene matches: 5. The length of the CDR3 is 14 residues. Looked up from germline, CDR1 is SNHLY and CDR2 is FYNNEI. The DNA for the CDR3 is TGTGCCAGCAGGGAGACAGGGGGCTTCTATGGCTACACCTTC. It is translated as CASRETGGFYGYTF.

This clone was picked up a small number of times. V is TRBV27 and J is TRBJ2-2; D is undetermined. There are 15 residues in the CDR3. Trimming pared 5 bases from V and 9 bases from J, leaving 19 bases between. The germline V gene has CDR1 MNHEY and CDR2 SMNVEV (reference sequence). CDR3 sequence reads: CASSRDTPKPRELFF. The CDR3 region has the DNA TGTGCCAGCAGTCGTGATACTCCGAAGCCCAGGGAGCTGTTTTTT.

The table lists this clone with a count of one. V is TRBV5-6 and J is TRBJ2-2, with 9 bases matching TRBD2. Germline CDR1 SGHDT, CDR2 YYEEEE. Germline trimming cut 0 bases from V and 2 bases from J; bases unmatched to any gene: 8. The CDR3 totals 18 residues. The CDR3 reads CASSLAGSGGVNTGELFF. The CDR3 nucleotides read TGTGCCAGCAGCTTGGCGGGTAGCGGGGGTGTTAACACCGGGGAGCTGTTTTTT.

The genes are TRBV9 and TRBJ2-3; 12 bases are shared with TRBD2. Per the germline V gene, CDR1 is SGDLS and CDR2 is YYNGEE. This CDR3 has 16 amino acids. V shed 0 bases, J shed 5 bases, and the junction held 4 bases outside the gene matches. CDR3 nucleotides: TGTGCCAGCAGCGTAGATCTAGCGGGGGGGCTAGATACGCAGTATTTT. Translating it yields CASSVDLAGGLDTQYF.

The chain carries TRBV7-2 and TRBJ2-7; D possibly corresponds to TRBD2 (5 bases). CDR3 length: 13 amino acids. Trimming removed 4 bases from V and 8 bases from J, with 15 bases in between. Germline V gene sequence: CDR1 SGHTA, CDR2 FQGNSA. CDR3 amino acids: CASSSLDYTQQYF. CDR3 nucleotide sequence: TGTGCCAGCAGCTCCCTCGACTACACGCAGCAGTACTTC. Full variable domain (rest looked up from reference TRBV7-2 and TRBJ2-7): GAGVSQSPSNKVTEKGKDVELRCDPISGHTALYWYRQSLGQGLEFLIYFQGNSAPDKSGLPSDRFSAERTGGSVSTLTIQRTQQEDSAVYLCASSSLDYTQQYFGPGTRLTVT.

J is TRBJ2-4 and V is TRBV5-6; D gene uncertain. Trimming removed 0 bases from V and 2 bases from J, with 6 bases in between. Germline V lookup: CDR1 SGHDT, CDR2 YYEEEE. The CDR3 sequence is 14 residues long. Here the CDR3 DNA reads TGTGCCAGCAGCTTGGGAGGTACCAAAAACATTCAGTACTTC. Translation: CASSLGGTKNIQYF.

The CDR3 DNA reads TGTGCCTGGAGGGCCGGCCATAGATCTAGCGGGAGTAAGATGGTAGAAGATACGCAGTATTTT. It encodes CAWRAGHRSSGSKMVEDTQYF. The V and J genes are TRBV30 and TRBJ2-3, with TRBD2 identical over 10 bases. The CDR3 is 21 residues long. Germline CDR1 is GTSNPN and CDR2 is SVGIG (reference sequence). J was trimmed by 5 bases and V by 3 bases; bases with no gene match: 26.

V gene TRBV5-6 combines with J gene TRBJ2-3; 7 bases are a match to TRBD1. The CDR3 totals 15 residues. J was trimmed by 0 bases and V by 3 bases; bases with no gene match: 4. Per the germline V gene, CDR1 is SGHDT and CDR2 is YYEEEE. Here the CDR3 reads CASSSTGHSTDTQYF. The CDR3 DNA is TGTGCCAGCAGCTCGACAGGGCACAGCACAGATACGCAGTATTTT.

The chain links TRBV19 to TRBJ1-5, with D hard to call. Deletions cut 2 bases from V and 3 bases from J, with 11 bases between. CDR3 length: 15 residues. CDR1 is LNHDA and CDR2 is SQIVND in the germline V gene (reference sequence). Here the CDR3 DNA reads TGTGCCAGTAGTATAATACAGCTATTCAATCAGCCCCAGCATTTT. Protein: CASSIIQLFNQPQHF.

This clone has just one count. The chain links TRBV18 to TRBJ2-5; D remains ambiguous. Trimming took off 4 bases at V and 4 bases at J, with 10 bases between the two ends. Germline V gene data show CDR1 as KGHSH and CDR2 as LQKENI. The CDR3 totals 13 residues. CDR3 residues: CASSRAGPETQYF. In nucleotides, the CDR3 is TGTGCCAGCTCACGGGCCGGTCCAGAGACCCAGTACTTC.

V usage is TRBV10-1 and J usage is TRBJ2-6; unclear D gene. Trimming removed 5 bases at V and 2 bases at J, with 7 bases between. The CDR3 has 14 residues. Germline loops: CDR1 WNHNN, CDR2 SYGVQD (reference sequence). CDR3 in amino acids: CASSPEAGANVLTF. In DNA form, the CDR3 reads TGCGCCAGCAGTCCAGAAGCTGGGGCCAACGTCCTGACTTTC.

The CDR3 reads CASSLSSGGNEQFF. In nucleotides, the CDR3 is TGCGCCAGCAGTTTGAGTAGCGGAGGTAATGAGCAGTTCTTC. V gene TRBV10-1 combines with J gene TRBJ2-1; a weak D match, TRBD2 (6 bases). The CDR3 totals 14 residues. Germline V gene lookup returns CDR1 WNHNN and CDR2 SYGVQD (reference sequence). Trimming left V 5 bases short and J 7 bases short, with 15 bases between.

V usage is TRBV7-3 and J usage is TRBJ1-2, with D perhaps matching TRBD1 (6 bases). V was clipped by 5 bases and J by 3 bases, with 16 bases between them. CDR1 and CDR2 from the germline V gene are SGHTA and FQGTGA. The CDR3 runs to 15 residues. CDR3 coding DNA: TGTGCCAGCAGCGCGACAGGTTTTTGGGACTATGGCTACACCTTC. Amino acids: CASSATGFWDYGYTF.

The CDR3 sequence: CASSEAQGPYEQYF. The CDR3, as DNA: TGTGCCAGCAGTGAAGCGCAGGGGCCGTACGAGCAGTACTTC. The chain employs TRBV6-1 and TRBJ2-7, with D perhaps matching TRBD1 (6 bases). The CDR3 sequence is 14 residues long. The V gene lost 0 bases and the J gene lost 4 bases, with 10 bases spanning the gap. CDR1 and CDR2 from the germline V gene are MNHNS and SASEGT.

DNA of the CDR3: TGTGCCATCGGCGCAGGGGCAAACTATGGCTACACCTTC. Its protein product is CAIGAGANYGYTF. The chain couples TRBV10-3 to TRBJ1-2; D is possibly TRBD1 (6 bases). Per the germline V gene, CDR1 is ENHRY and CDR2 is SYGVKD. The CDR3 has 13 residues. Between the trimmed V and J ends, which lost 8 bases and 2 bases, there was a span of 12 bases.

The gene calls are TRBV5-4 and TRBJ2-7; 7 bases are a match to TRBD2. Germline V gene lookup returns CDR1 SGHNT and CDR2 YYREEE (reference sequence). The CDR3 runs to 14 residues. V lost 0 bases, J lost 3 bases, and 3 bases stayed unmatched. The CDR3 here is CASSLGGGGYEQYF. Here the CDR3 DNA reads TGTGCCAGCAGCTTGGGTGGGGGGGGCTACGAGCAGTACTTC.

The V call is TRBV5-4, the J call TRBJ1-2; a weak D match, TRBD1 (5 bases). The CDR3 runs 15 residues. Trimming took off 1 base at V and 5 bases at J, with 15 bases between the two ends. Germline assignment: CDR1 SGHNT and CDR2 YYREEE (reference sequence). The CDR3 loop reads CASSLPGQGKYGYTF. DNA of the CDR3: TGTGCCAGCAGCTTGCCCGGACAAGGGAAGTATGGCTACACCTTC.

V gene TRBV7-8 combines with J gene TRBJ1-5; the D gene is possibly TRBD1 (5 bases). From germline, CDR1 is SGHVS and CDR2 FQNEAQ. The V gene lost 1 base and the J gene lost 3 bases, with 10 bases spanning the gap. The CDR3 sequence is 15 residues long. This chain's CDR3 is CASSLVAGYNQPQHF. Here the CDR3 DNA reads TGTGCCAGCAGCTTAGTGGCAGGGTACAATCAGCCCCAGCATTTT.

The genes are TRBV4-1 and TRBJ2-7, with D perhaps matching TRBD1 (6 bases). Per germline, CDR1 MGHRA and CDR2 YSYEKL. With 4 bases removed from V and 6 bases from J, the gap between germline ends came to 16 bases. The CDR3 totals 14 residues. For the CDR3, the DNA is TGCGCCAGCAGCCCACCATGGACAGAGTCCGAGCAGTACTTC. This sequence encodes CASSPPWTESEQYF.

V and J are TRBV29-1 and TRBJ1-3; the D is unclear. This CDR3 contains 12 residues. The germline V gene has CDR1 SQVTM and CDR2 ANQGSEA. Between the trimmed V and J ends, which lost 0 bases and 7 bases, there was a span of 7 bases. The CDR3 region has the DNA TGCAGCGTTGAAGAGACGGGGAACACCATATATTTT. Its translation is CSVEETGNTIYF. The full variable domain, its missing parts supplied by reference TRBV29-1 and TRBJ1-3, is SAVISQKPSRDICQRGTSLTIQCQVDSQVTMMFWYRQQPGQSLTLIATANQGSEATYESGFVIDKFPISRPNLTFSTLTVSNMSPEDSSIYLCSVEETGNTIYFGEGSWLTVV.

The chain couples TRBV5-1 to TRBJ1-1; TRBD1 is a possible D gene (6 bases). Germline CDR1 reads SGHRS; CDR2 reads YFSETQ. The V gene lost 2 bases and the J gene lost 2 bases, with 13 bases spanning the gap. The CDR3 is made up of 15 amino acids. This chain's CDR3 is CASSFPKGDNTEAFF. DNA of the CDR3: TGCGCCAGCAGCTTCCCCAAGGGGGATAACACTGAAGCTTTCTTT.

This clone was seen once. The V gene is TRBV19, the J gene TRBJ2-7; 8 nucleotides align to TRBD2. CDR1 LNHDA and CDR2 SQIVND come from the germline V gene (reference sequence). The V and J ends lost 6 bases and 3 bases, in that order; junction bases with no gene match: 7. CDR3 length: 14 amino acids. CDR3 residues: CASSRSGSFYEQYF. DNA of the CDR3: TGTGCCAGTAGCAGGAGCGGGAGTTTCTACGAGCAGTACTTC.

The V and J genes are TRBV5-6 and TRBJ1-2; TRBD1 matches 9 bases. The V gene's germline CDR1 is SGHDT and CDR2 YYEEEE. The junction had 8 bases not matched to a gene; V was cut back by 4 bases and J by 7 bases. The CDR3 consists of 14 residues. CDR3 bases: TGTGCCAGCAGCGGCCGGGACAGGGCCGGTGGCTACACCTTC. Its translation: CASSGRDRAGGYTF.

This chain links TRBV7-9 with TRBJ1-2; possible D gene TRBD1, 5 bases. With 0 bases removed from V and 3 bases from J, the gap between germline ends came to 5 bases. The CDR3 contains 13 residues. Germline V gene data show CDR1 as SEHNR and CDR2 as FQNEAQ (reference sequence). The CDR3 sequence: CASSLAGDYGYTF. In DNA, the CDR3 is TGTGCCAGCAGCTTAGCAGGGGACTATGGCTACACCTTC. The full variable domain, rest sourced from reference TRBV7-9 and TRBJ1-2, is DTGVSQNPRHKITKRGQNVTFRCDPISEHNRLYWYRQTLGQGPEFLTYFQNEAQLEKSRLLSDRFSAERPKGSFSTLEIQRTEQGDSAMYLCASSLAGDYGYTFGSGTRLTVV.

The V gene is TRBV5-4, the J gene TRBJ2-1, with 7 positions matching TRBD2. With V trimmed by 0 bases and J by 7 bases, 4 bases remained unmatched. The CDR3 is made up of 14 amino acids. CDR1 is SGHNT, CDR2 YYREEE, per germline (reference sequence). Written as DNA, the CDR3 is TGTGCCAGCAGCTTGGTAAGCGGGACGAATGAGCAGTTCTTC. It codes for CASSLVSGTNEQFF.